A selection of T cell receptor beta chains follows, all from one sample in a study of T cell responses to AZD1222 COVID-19 vaccine. The assay was immunoSEQ multiplex PCR, and TCRdb's table has in-frame clones only and misses some. The sample holds 44,000 or so clones, 83% seen once. The sequences come from peripheral blood, collected on day 0 of AZD1222 vaccination. The receptor set was obtained from an adult in good health. CDR3s include the opening cysteine and the closing phenylalanine or tryptophan. The D gene is left open where the match is weak. Size tells how often a clone was seen (once, few, many) or the class of an expanded clone, and some rows leave it out.

TGTGCCAGCAGCCAAGATCCGTTTCGGTTAGCGGGGATAGACAATGAGCAGTTCTTC,CASSQDPFRLAGIDNEQFF,19,-,TRBJ2-1,TRBD2,TRBV3-1/TRBV3-2
TGTGCCAGCAGTCCTAGCGGGAGGGGATTCTACAATGAGCAGTTCTTC,CASSPSGRGFYNEQFF,16,-,TRBJ2-1,TRBD2,TRBV28
TGCAGCGCGACGACAGGAATGAACACTGAAGCTTTCTTT,CSATTGMNTEAFF,13,-,TRBJ1-1,-,TRBV29-1
TGTGCCAGTACGGACAGGGTCAGCTATGGCTACACCTTC,CASTDRVSYGYTF,13,-,TRBJ1-2,TRBD1,TRBV19
TGCGCCAGCAGCTTTAGCGGGAGGCCCGGAGATACGCAGTATTTT,CASSFSGRPGDTQYF,15,once,TRBJ2-3,TRBD2,TRBV5-1
TGTGCCAGCAGCCCGAGGGGGCTGGGCGACTATGGCTACACCTTC,CASSPRGLGDYGYTF,15,-,TRBJ1-2,TRBD1,TRBV9
TGTGCCAGTAGTAGCCTACTAAGTTCGGGGGCCAACGTCCTGACTTTC,CASSSLLSSGANVLTF,16,-,TRBJ2-6,-,TRBV19
TGTGCCAGCAGCGACAGGGGCCCTAGCACAGATACGCAGTATTTT,CASSDRGPSTDTQYF,15,-,TRBJ2-3,TRBD1,TRBV6-5
TGTGCCAGCAGCCCTCGACAGGGGGAAAATTCACCCCTCCACTTT,CASSPRQGENSPLHF,15,-,TRBJ1-6,TRBD1,TRBV11-2
TGTGCCAGCACCAGGGCGAACACTGAAGCTTTCTTT,CASTRANTEAFF,12,-,TRBJ1-1,-,TRBV28
TGTGCCAGCAGCTTCCGGGGAGGAGGACAAGAGACCCAGTACTTC,CASSFRGGGQETQYF,15,-,TRBJ2-5,-,TRBV7-2
TGTGCCAGTATTCGGGCGGGCAATCAGCCCCAGCATTTT,CASIRAGNQPQHF,13,-,TRBJ1-5,-,TRBV28
TGTGCCAGCAGTTCCCTGCGACTAGCGGGGGGCCGGGGGGAGACCCAGTACTTC,CASSSLRLAGGRGETQYF,18,few,TRBJ2-5,TRBD2,TRBV28
TGTGCCAGCAGCCCCGCGGACTTGGCGGTCCACGAGCAGTACTTC,CASSPADLAVHEQYF,15,-,TRBJ2-7,-,TRBV3-1/TRBV3-2
TGCGCCAGCAGCCCCGCCGGGGTAAGGGGCTACACCTTC,CASSPAGVRGYTF,13,once,TRBJ1-2,-,TRBV5-1
TGCAGTGCTAGTATGGGGAGTAATAGCAATCAGCCCCAGCATTTT,CSASMGSNSNQPQHF,15,-,TRBJ1-5,-,TRBV20-1
TGTGCCAGCAGCTTAGAACAGGGGGCCTACGAGCAGTACTTC,CASSLEQGAYEQYF,14,few,TRBJ2-7,TRBD1,TRBV11-1
TGTGCCAGTAGTAGGGACAGGGGTAAGTTCTTC,CASSRDRGKFF,11,-,TRBJ2-1,TRBD1,TRBV19